This T cell receptor (beta chain) was observed in a study of blood T cell repertoires in COVID-19. Study at large: Samples representing acute and convalescent COVID-19 were sourced from the United States, Italy and Spain. Sources were T cells, B-cell-depleted T cells, or PBMCs; the material itself was cDNA or gDNA.

This clone has a handful of counts. Clones were sequenced by immunoSEQ multiplex PCR, and TCRdb holds only the in-frame ones, with some missing. Here the sample spans roughly 300,000 clones, about 85% being singletons. Resolution of symptoms, clearance, or two negative PCRs was present in recovered Cohort 3 donors. V was clipped by 7 bases and J by 2 bases, with 12 bases between them. Per the germline V gene, CDR1 is GTSNPN and CDR2 is SVGIG (reference sequence). This CDR3 contains 13 residues. What was sequenced was PBMCs or T cells enriched from blood (not recorded which). The sequence came from a woman between 25 and 40 years old who had recovered from COVID-19. This sequence joins TRBV30 and TRBJ1-5; a weak D match, TRBD1 (5 bases). The DNA for the CDR3 is TGTGCCTACGGGACTGCGGGCAATCAGCCCCAGCATTTT. Protein sequence: CAYGTAGNQPQHF.